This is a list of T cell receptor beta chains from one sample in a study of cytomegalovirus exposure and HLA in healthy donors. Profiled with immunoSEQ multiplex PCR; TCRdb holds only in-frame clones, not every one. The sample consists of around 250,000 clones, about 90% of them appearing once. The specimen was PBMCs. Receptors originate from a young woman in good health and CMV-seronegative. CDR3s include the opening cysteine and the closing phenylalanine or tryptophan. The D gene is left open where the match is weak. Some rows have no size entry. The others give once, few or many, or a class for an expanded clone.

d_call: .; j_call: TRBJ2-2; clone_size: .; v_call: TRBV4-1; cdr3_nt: TGCGCCAGCAGCCGTATTCAAACCGGGACAAGCACCGGGGAGCTGTTTTTT; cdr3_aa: CASSRIQTGTSTGELFF
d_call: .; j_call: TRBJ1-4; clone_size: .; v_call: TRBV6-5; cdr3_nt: TGTGCCAGCAGTGGCCGGGCAGGCGGTAATGAAAAACTGTTTTTT; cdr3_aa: CASSGRAGGNEKLFF
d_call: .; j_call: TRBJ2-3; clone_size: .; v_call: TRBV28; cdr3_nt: TGTGCCAGCCAAGGGACATGGGCGCAGTATTTT; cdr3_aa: CASQGTWAQYF
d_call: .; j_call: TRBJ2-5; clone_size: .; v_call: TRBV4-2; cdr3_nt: TGTGCCAGCAGCCAAGATTGGCTAGCAGTACAAGAGACCCAGTACTTC; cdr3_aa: CASSQDWLAVQETQYF
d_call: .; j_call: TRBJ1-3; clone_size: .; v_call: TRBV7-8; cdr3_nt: TGTGCCAGCGGGCGGGGCGGCTCTGGAAACACCATATATTTT; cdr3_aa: CASGRGGSGNTIYF
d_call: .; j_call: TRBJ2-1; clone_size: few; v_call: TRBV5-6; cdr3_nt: TGTGCCAGCAGCTTCGACAATTACAATGAGCAGTTCTTC; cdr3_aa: CASSFDNYNEQFF
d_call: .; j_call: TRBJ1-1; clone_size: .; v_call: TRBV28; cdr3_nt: TGTGCCAGCAGTTTAGAAAGTTACACTGAAGCTTTCTTT; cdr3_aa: CASSLESYTEAFF
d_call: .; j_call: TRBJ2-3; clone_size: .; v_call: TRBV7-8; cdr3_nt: TGTGCCAGCGTCAGCCGGGTGGGGGCGGCAGATACGCAGTATTTT; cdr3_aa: CASVSRVGAADTQYF
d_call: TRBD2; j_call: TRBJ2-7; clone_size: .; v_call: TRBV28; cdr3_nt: TGTGCCAGCACCTGGGGAGGGTCCCACGAGCAGTACTTC; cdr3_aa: CASTWGGSHEQYF
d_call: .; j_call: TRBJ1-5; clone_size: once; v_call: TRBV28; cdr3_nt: TGTGCCAGCAGTTTCGTTGGGGTGGGGGGATACGGGGAGCCCCAGCATTTT; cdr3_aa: CASSFVGVGGYGEPQHF
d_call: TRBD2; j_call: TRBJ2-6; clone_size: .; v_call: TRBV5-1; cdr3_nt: TGCGCCAGCAGACAAACTAGCGGGCCCTCTGGGGCCAACGTCCTGACTTTC; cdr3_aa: CASRQTSGPSGANVLTF
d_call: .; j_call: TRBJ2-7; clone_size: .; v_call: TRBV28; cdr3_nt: TGTGCCAGCAGTCCCCGGACCCCCCTGGTCTCCTACGAGCAGTACTTC; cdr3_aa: CASSPRTPLVSYEQYF
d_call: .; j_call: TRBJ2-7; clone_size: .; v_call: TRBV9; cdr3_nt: TGTGCCAGCAGCGTAGAGGACTTCTCCTACGAGCAGTACTTC; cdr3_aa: CASSVEDFSYEQYF
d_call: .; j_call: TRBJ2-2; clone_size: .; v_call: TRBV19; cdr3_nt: TGTGCCAGTAGTGTTGTAGGGGGGAACACCGGGGAGCTGTTTTTT; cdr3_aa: CASSVVGGNTGELFF
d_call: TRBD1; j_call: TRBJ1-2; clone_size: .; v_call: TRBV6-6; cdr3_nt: TGTGCCAGCAGTTACGCGCAGGGGGGTGACTATGGCTACACCTTC; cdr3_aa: CASSYAQGGDYGYTF
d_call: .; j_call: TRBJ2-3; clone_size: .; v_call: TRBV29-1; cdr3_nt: TGCAGCGTTTCTTTTCTGGACACAATCACAGATACGCAGTATTTT; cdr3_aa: CSVSFLDTITDTQYF
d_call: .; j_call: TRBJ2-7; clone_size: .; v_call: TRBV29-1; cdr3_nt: TGCAGCGTTGAAGTGACAAGGTCCTACGAGCAGTACTTC; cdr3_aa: CSVEVTRSYEQYF
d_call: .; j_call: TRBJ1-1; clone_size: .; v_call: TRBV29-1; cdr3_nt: TGCAGCGTTACGGGGGGGAGCTACACTGAAGCTTTCTTT; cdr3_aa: CSVTGGSYTEAFF
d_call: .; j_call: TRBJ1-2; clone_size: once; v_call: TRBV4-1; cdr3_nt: TGCGCCAGCAGCCAAGCCCCAGGGCTTCACTATGGCTACACCTTC; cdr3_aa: CASSQAPGLHYGYTF
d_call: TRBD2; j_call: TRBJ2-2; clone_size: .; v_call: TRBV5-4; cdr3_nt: TGTGCCAGCAGCTTGGCCGGGACTAGGTCTGGGGAGCTGTTTTTT; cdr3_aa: CASSLAGTRSGELFF
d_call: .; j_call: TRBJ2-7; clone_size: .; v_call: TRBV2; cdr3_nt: TGTGCCAGCATACTGGGGTACGAGCAGTACTTC; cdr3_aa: CASILGYEQYF
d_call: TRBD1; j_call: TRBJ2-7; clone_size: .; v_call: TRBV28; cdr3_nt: TGTGCCAGCAGTTCGACCGGGACAGGGATCTACGAGCAGTACTTC; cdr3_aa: CASSSTGTGIYEQYF
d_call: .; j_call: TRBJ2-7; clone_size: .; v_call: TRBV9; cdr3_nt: TGTGCCAGCAGTCCATGGGAGGAACCCTACGAGCAGTACTTC; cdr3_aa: CASSPWEEPYEQYF
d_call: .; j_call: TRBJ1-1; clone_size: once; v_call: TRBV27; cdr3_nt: TGTGCCAGCAGTTTAAATCCGGTCTACACTGAAGCTTTCTTT; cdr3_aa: CASSLNPVYTEAFF
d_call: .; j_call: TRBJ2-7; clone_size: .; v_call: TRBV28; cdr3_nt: TGTGCCAGCAGTTTGGGAAAGGGTTATTCCTACGAGCAGTACTTC; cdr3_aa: CASSLGKGYSYEQYF
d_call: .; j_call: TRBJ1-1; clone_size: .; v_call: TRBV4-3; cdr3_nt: TGCGCCAGCAGCCAAGTTCGGGGAACTGAAGCTTTCTTT; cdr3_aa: CASSQVRGTEAFF
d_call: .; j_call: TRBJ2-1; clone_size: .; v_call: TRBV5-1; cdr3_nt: TGCGCCAGCAGCTTGACCTCGAGCTCCTACAATGAGCAGTTCTTC; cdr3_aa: CASSLTSSSYNEQFF
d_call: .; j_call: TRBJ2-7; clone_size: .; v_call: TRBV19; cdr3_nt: TGTGCCAGTAGTCCCGGGACTCTGGGGGAGCAGTACTTC; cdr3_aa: CASSPGTLGEQYF
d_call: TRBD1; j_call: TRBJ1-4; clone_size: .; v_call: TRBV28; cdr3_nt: TGTGCCACCGCCGACAGGGGGGAAGAAAAACTGTTTTTT; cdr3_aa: CATADRGEEKLFF
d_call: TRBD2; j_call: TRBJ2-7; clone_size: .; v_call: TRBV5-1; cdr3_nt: TGCGCCAGCAGCCACACACTAGCGGGAGGAGGATACGAGCAGTACTTC; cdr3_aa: CASSHTLAGGGYEQYF
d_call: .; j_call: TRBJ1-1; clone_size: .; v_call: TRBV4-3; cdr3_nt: TGCGCCAGCAGCCAAGATGGAGGTAGGGTGGGCACTGAAGCTTTCTTT; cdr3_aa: CASSQDGGRVGTEAFF
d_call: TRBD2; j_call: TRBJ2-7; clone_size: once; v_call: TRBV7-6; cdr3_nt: TGTGCCAGCAGCTTATTTAGCGGGAGCTCCTACGAGCAGTACTTC; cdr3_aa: CASSLFSGSSYEQYF
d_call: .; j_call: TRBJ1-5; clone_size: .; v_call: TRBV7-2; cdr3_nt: TGTGCCAGCAGCTTGGGGACACTTAATCAGCCCCAGCATTTT; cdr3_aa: CASSLGTLNQPQHF
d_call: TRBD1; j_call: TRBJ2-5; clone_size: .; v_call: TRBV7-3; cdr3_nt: TGTGCCAGCAGCCCTACAGGGGGCGAAGAGACCCAGTACTTC; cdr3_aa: CASSPTGGEETQYF
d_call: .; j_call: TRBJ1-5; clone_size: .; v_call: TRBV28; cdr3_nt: TGTGCCAGCAGTTCACGGGGGAATCTTAGCAATCAGCCCCAGCATTTT; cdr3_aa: CASSSRGNLSNQPQHF
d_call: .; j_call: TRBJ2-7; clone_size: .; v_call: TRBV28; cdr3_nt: TGTGCCAGCAGCCTACGACCCGGGAAATTGTACGAGCAGTACTTC; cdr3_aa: CASSLRPGKLYEQYF
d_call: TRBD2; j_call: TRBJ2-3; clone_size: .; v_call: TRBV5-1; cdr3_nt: TGCGCCAGCAGCCAACTTAGCGGGAACACAGATACGCAGTATTTT; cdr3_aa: CASSQLSGNTDTQYF
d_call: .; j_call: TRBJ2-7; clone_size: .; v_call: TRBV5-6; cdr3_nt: TGTGCCAGCAGCTTGGGGGGGCTCGACGAGCAGTACTTC; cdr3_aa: CASSLGGLDEQYF
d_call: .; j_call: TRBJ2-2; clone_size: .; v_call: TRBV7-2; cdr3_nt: TGTGCCAGCAGCTTATCGGCCTCGTGGACCGGGGAGCTGTTTTTT; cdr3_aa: CASSLSASWTGELFF
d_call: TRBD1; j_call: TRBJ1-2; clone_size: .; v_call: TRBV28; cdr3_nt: TGTGCCAGCAGTTTGATCGACAGGGCGTCTGGCTACACCTTC; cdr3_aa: CASSLIDRASGYTF
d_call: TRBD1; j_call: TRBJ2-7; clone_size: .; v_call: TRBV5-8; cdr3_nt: TGTGCCAGCAGCTCGGGGATGGGACAGTACTACGAGCAGTACTTC; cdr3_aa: CASSSGMGQYYEQYF
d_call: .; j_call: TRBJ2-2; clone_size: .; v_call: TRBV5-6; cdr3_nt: TGTGCCAGCAACCCCGGGCTAGGGACCGGGGAGCTGTTTTTT; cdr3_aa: CASNPGLGTGELFF
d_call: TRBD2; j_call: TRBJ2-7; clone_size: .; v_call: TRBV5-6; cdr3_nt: TGTGCCAGCAGCTTCACTAGCGGGATCGCCTACGAGCAGTACTTC; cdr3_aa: CASSFTSGIAYEQYF
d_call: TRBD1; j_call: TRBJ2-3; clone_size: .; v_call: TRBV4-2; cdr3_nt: TGTGCCAGCAGCCGAGAGCCGGGACAGGTCACAGATACGCAGTATTTT; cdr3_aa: CASSREPGQVTDTQYF
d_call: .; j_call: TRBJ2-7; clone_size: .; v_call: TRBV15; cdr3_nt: TGTGCCACCAGCAGAGAGGCAGGAACCTACGAGCAGTACTTC; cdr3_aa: CATSREAGTYEQYF
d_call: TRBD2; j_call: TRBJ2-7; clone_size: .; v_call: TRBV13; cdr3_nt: TGTGCCAGCAGCTTAGGCCCGGGAGGGCCGAACGAGCAGTACTTC; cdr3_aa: CASSLGPGGPNEQYF